The 24 T cell receptor beta chains reported below all come from one sample, sequenced in a study of blood T cell repertoires in COVID-19. The method was immunoSEQ multiplex PCR; TCRdb's version includes in-frame clones alone and lacks a portion of them. The sample has about 55,000 clones, roughly 80% seen once. Sequences were obtained from peripheral blood. Source of these receptors: a human donor in a cohort sampled during active or convalescent COVID-19.

The CDR3: CASSRNAIGAPLTEAFF. The CDR3 nucleotides are TGTGCCAGCAGCAGGAACGCGATAGGGGCCCCACTCACTGAAGCTTTCTTT. The chain uses TRBV13 and TRBJ1-1; D may be TRBD1 (5 bases). CDR3 length: 17 amino acids. Trimming pared 5 bases from V and 4 bases from J, leaving 23 bases between. CDR1 and CDR2 from the germline V gene are PRHDT and FYEKMQ (reference sequence).

This clone has only one observation. This chain uses TRBV20-1 with TRBJ1-1, with D possibly matching TRBD1 (5 bases). V dropped 3 bases and J dropped 0 bases, with 14 bases sitting between them. This CDR3 region has 15 residues. Germline V lookup: CDR1 DFQATT, CDR2 SNEGSKA (reference sequence). CDR3 amino acids: CSASWAGRMNTEAFF. As DNA, the CDR3 is TGCAGTGCTAGTTGGGCGGGACGGATGAACACTGAAGCTTTCTTT.

The CDR3 loop reads CASYRITGTGGANTEAFF. The CDR3 coding sequence is TGTGCCAGTTACCGAATCACCGGGACAGGGGGCGCGAACACTGAAGCTTTCTTT. The V and J genes are TRBV6-4 and TRBJ1-1, with TRBD1 matching 12 bases. The CDR3 is 18 amino acids. With 9 bases clipped from V and 1 base from J, the junction kept 15 bases outside the gene matches. In germline, CDR1 is MRHNA, CDR2 SNTAGT.

This clone was recorded once. The V and J genes are TRBV2 and TRBJ1-2; TRBD1 matches 8 bases. Germline V gene lookup returns CDR1 SNHLY and CDR2 FYNNEI. This CDR3 spans 13 amino acids. J was trimmed by 4 bases and V by 4 bases; bases with no gene match: 2. The CDR3 DNA reads as TGTGCCAGCAGTGGCACAGGGGGCTATGGCTACACCTTC. Its protein is CASSGTGGYGYTF.

This clone was observed a few times. This chain uses TRBV27 with TRBJ1-2; 7 bases map to TRBD1. With V trimmed by 4 bases and J by 2 bases, 1 base remained unmatched. Germline assignment: CDR1 MNHEY and CDR2 SMNVEV (reference sequence). This CDR3 has 13 amino acids. CDR3 loop: CASSSGQNYGYTF. CDR3 nucleotides: TGTGCCAGCAGTTCGGGACAGAACTATGGCTACACCTTC.

The sample holds a few counts of this clone. The CDR3 here is CASSPYGQGNEQFF. The CDR3 DNA follows: TGTGCCAGCTCACCCTATGGACAGGGTAATGAGCAGTTCTTC. V usage is TRBV18 and J usage is TRBJ2-1, with 8 bases fitting TRBD1. This CDR3 spans 14 amino acids. Germline assignment: CDR1 KGHSH and CDR2 LQKENI. The junction had 5 bases not matched to a gene; V was cut back by 3 bases and J by 7 bases.

This chain links TRBV7-2 with TRBJ2-7, with 10 bases identical to TRBD1. V lost 3 bases and J lost 4; bases outside the gene matches: 3. This CDR3 region has 14 residues. In germline, CDR1 is SGHTA, CDR2 FQGNSA. The CDR3 DNA follows: TGTGCCAGCAGCTTCGACAGGGGGCCGTACGAGCAGTACTTC. It encodes CASSFDRGPYEQYF. Supplemented by reference TRBV7-2 and TRBJ2-7, the full variable domain reads GAGVSQSPSNKVTEKGKDVELRCDPISGHTALYWYRQSLGQGLEFLIYFQGNSAPDKSGLPSDRFSAERTGGSVSTLTIQRTQQEDSAVYLCASSFDRGPYEQYFGPGTRLTVT.

This chain joins TRBV2 and TRBJ2-1, with 7 bases lining up with TRBD2. The CDR3 runs 15 residues. CDR1 and CDR2 from the germline V gene are SNHLY and FYNNEI. The V segment lost 3 bases and the J segment 10 bases; nucleotides outside the gene matches: 12. The CDR3 DNA reads as TGTGCCAGCAGTGACTCTAGGGGCGGGAGAGTAGAGCAGTTCTTC. This codes for CASSDSRGGRVEQFF. Drawing the rest from reference TRBV2 and TRBJ2-1, the complete variable domain is EPEVTQTPSHQVTQMGQEVILRCVPISNHLYFYWYRQILGQKVEFLVSFYNNEISEKSEIFDDQFSVERPDGSNFTLKIRSTKLEDSAMYFCASSDSRGGRVEQFFGPGTRLTVL.

This clone showed up just a few times. The chain uses TRBV9 and TRBJ2-7, with TRBD1 matching 8 bases. The CDR3 is 15 amino acids. The germline gives CDR1 SGDLS, CDR2 YYNGEE. V lost 4 bases to trimming and J lost 3 bases; unmatched junction nucleotides: 9. DNA for the CDR3: TGTGCCAGCAGCCCATTACAGGGGGATAACTACGAGCAGTACTTC. This encodes CASSPLQGDNYEQYF.

This chain uses TRBV5-4 with TRBJ2-1, with TRBD1 matching over 10 bases. J was trimmed by 5 bases and V by 5 bases; bases with no gene match: 13. The CDR3 is 17 residues long. CDR1 is SGHNT, CDR2 YYREEE, per germline (reference sequence). CDR3: CASRATLTGTGDNEQFF. CDR3 nucleotides: TGTGCCAGCAGGGCTACCCTGACCGGGACAGGGGACAATGAGCAGTTCTTC.

The chain carries TRBV27 and TRBJ1-4; the D is unclear. This CDR3 region has 14 residues. Trimming shortened V by 6 bases and J by 10 bases, and 18 bases separated the two germline ends. The V gene's germline CDR1 is MNHEY and CDR2 SMNVEV (reference sequence). DNA for the CDR3: TGTGCCAGCAGAATGGGCAGTCCGTTGGGAAAACTGTTTTTT. Protein product: CASRMGSPLGKLFF.

The V gene is TRBV12-3 or TRBV12-4, the J gene TRBJ2-5; possibly TRBD1 for D (5 bases). The CDR3 is 13 amino acids. V shed 1 base and J shed 5 bases, with 8 bases lying between them. This chain's CDR3 is CASSLGQWETQYF. The CDR3 DNA reads TGTGCCAGCAGTTTAGGACAGTGGGAGACCCAGTACTTC.

The rearrangement uses TRBV5-1 and TRBJ2-1; 10 nucleotides match TRBD2. CDR3 size: 17 residues. Per germline, CDR1 SGHRS and CDR2 YFSETQ. Trimming removed 0 bases from V and 3 bases from J; junction bases left unmatched: 6. The CDR3 spells CASSLDASGGIYNEQFF. DNA for the CDR3: TGCGCCAGCAGCTTGGACGCTAGCGGGGGAATCTACAATGAGCAGTTCTTC.

The CDR3 region is CASSGGDGTEAFF. The DNA of the CDR3 is TGTGCCAGCAGCGGCGGAGATGGCACTGAAGCTTTCTTT. J is TRBJ1-1 and V is TRBV5-4, with D unclear. CDR1 is SGHNT and CDR2 is YYREEE in the germline V gene (reference sequence). The V end lost 4 bases, the J end lost 4 bases, and 11 bases lay between the germline ends. The CDR3 contains 13 residues.

The DNA for the CDR3 is TGTGCCAGCAGCTTAGGCGGGGGGGGAGAGACCCAGTACTTC. Translating gives CASSLGGGGETQYF. This chain connects TRBV5-5 to TRBJ2-5, with TRBD2 identical over 9 bases. CDR1 and CDR2 from the germline V gene are SGHKS and YYEKEE (reference sequence). V dropped 2 bases and J dropped 4; count of bases not matched to a gene: 3. The CDR3 has 14 residues.

This sequence joins TRBV19 and TRBJ1-2; 8 bases align to TRBD1. V trimming: 6 bases; J trimming: 3 bases; junction bases outside the gene matches: 6. The CDR3 totals 14 residues. The germline CDR1 and CDR2 sequences are LNHDA and SQIVND (reference sequence). The CDR3 is CASSPTGVDYGYTF. In DNA, the CDR3 is TGTGCCAGTAGCCCGACAGGGGTGGACTATGGCTACACCTTC.

This chain uses TRBV29-1 with TRBJ1-2, with 10 bases lining up with TRBD1. Trimming cost V 4 bases and J 5 bases; bases outside gene matches: 1. This CDR3 is 12 amino acids long. CDR1 SQVTM and CDR2 ANQGSEA come from the germline V gene. The CDR3 spells CSVGQGAYGYTF. The CDR3 bases are TGCAGCGTTGGACAGGGGGCTTATGGCTACACCTTC.

The chain has TRBV20-1 and TRBJ2-7; TRBD2 matches at 9 bases. The CDR3 covers 14 residues. Germline lookup yields CDR1 DFQATT and CDR2 SNEGSKA (reference sequence). Trimming cost V 4 bases and J 4 bases; bases outside gene matches: 8. The chain's CDR3 is CSANDGTSRYEQYF. In nucleotides, the CDR3 is TGCAGTGCTAATGACGGGACTAGCAGGTACGAGCAGTACTTC.

The CDR3 coding sequence is TGTGCCAGCAGCCTCAGGACAGGGGATTTTGAAAAACTGTTTTTT. It codes for CASSLRTGDFEKLFF. The chain uses TRBV6-6 and TRBJ1-4; 9 positions agree with TRBD1. Losses at the gene ends were 6 bases for V and 7 bases for J; bases not matched to a gene: 9. This CDR3 is built from 15 residues. Germline V CDR1 and CDR2: MNHNY, SVGAGI (reference sequence).

CDR3 amino acids: CASSYSSLNTEAFF. In DNA form, the CDR3 reads TGTGCCAGCAGTTACTCGAGTTTGAACACTGAAGCTTTCTTT. V and J are TRBV6-5 and TRBJ1-1; no firm D call. Between the trimmed V and J ends, which lost 0 bases and 0 bases, there was a span of 5 bases. Germline V gene sequence: CDR1 MNHEY, CDR2 SVGAGI. The CDR3 runs 14 residues.

This chain joins TRBV11-2 and TRBJ1-2; D gene unclear. V was pared by 5 bases and J by 0 bases, with 13 bases between. This CDR3 is 15 amino acids long. Germline CDR1 reads SGHAT; CDR2 reads FQNNGV. The CDR3 spells CASSVQLNANYGYTF. The CDR3, as DNA: TGTGCCAGCAGCGTCCAGTTAAATGCTAACTATGGCTACACCTTC.

The V and J genes are TRBV7-8 and TRBJ1-2; 11 nucleotides line up with TRBD1. CDR1 and CDR2 (germline): SGHVS, FQNEAQ. Trimming at V came to 5 bases and at J to 1 base, leaving 3 bases not matched to a gene. The CDR3 length is 15 residues. Written as DNA, the CDR3 is TGTGCCAGCAGCCGGGGACAGGGGGGTAACTATGGCTACACCTTC. Translating gives CASSRGQGGNYGYTF.

This clone occurred once. This sequence joins TRBV3-1 (or the pseudogene TRBV3-2) and TRBJ2-3; D gene uncertain. The CDR3 runs to 16 residues. V gave up 4 bases and J gave up 1 base, with 15 bases separating them. Germline CDR1 is LGHDT and CDR2 is YNNKEL (reference sequence). The CDR3 region has the DNA TGTGCCAGCAGCCTGCAGACTGGGTGGGGCACAGATACGCAGTATTTT. This encodes CASSLQTGWGTDTQYF.

J is TRBJ2-7 and V is TRBV7-9, with 8 nucleotides matching TRBD2. Germline CDR1 is SEHNR and CDR2 is FQNEAQ (reference sequence). V shed 5 bases, J shed 3 bases, and the junction held 6 bases outside the gene matches. The CDR3 consists of 14 residues. CDR3 in amino acids: CASSPTGTSYEQYF. In nucleotides, the CDR3 is TGTGCCAGCAGCCCTACCGGGACTAGCTACGAGCAGTACTTC.